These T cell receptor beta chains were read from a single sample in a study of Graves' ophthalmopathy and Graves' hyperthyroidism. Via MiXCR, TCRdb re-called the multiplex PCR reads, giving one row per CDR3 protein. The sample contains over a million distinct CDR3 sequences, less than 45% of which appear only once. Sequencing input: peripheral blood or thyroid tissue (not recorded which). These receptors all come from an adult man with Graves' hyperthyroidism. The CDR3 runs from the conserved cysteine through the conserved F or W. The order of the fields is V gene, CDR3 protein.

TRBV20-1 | CSAKGTGGNQPQHF
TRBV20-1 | CSTLGTEIGNQPQHF
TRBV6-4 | CADWQSDRGALYEQYF
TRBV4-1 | CASSHAGTGDSETQYF
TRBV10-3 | CASSEEESWEGTEAFF
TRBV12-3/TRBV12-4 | CASSFSHDEAFF
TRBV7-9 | CASSSDGNNSPLHF
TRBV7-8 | CASSLTGTSFYEQYF
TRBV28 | CASSLRQRNYGYTF
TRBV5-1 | CASSGQGADNEKLFF
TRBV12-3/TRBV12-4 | CASKKHRAAGETQYF
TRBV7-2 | CASSLEFRTQQETQYF
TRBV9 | CASSVAAGRDQETQYF
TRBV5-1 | CASSDQKKYQETQYF
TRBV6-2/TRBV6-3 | CASSDPYRETQYF
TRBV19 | CASSFGSGKGNQPQHF
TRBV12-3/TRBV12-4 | CASSLPGAGEQYF
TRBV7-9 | CASSLASVLTF
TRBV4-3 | CASSQELIGELFF
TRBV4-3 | CASSQENRLQETQYF
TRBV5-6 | CASSWGARSGQPQHF
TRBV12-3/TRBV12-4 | CASSEDRVVGYTF
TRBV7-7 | CASSAGLETQYF
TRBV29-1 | CSVESGDAGYEQYF